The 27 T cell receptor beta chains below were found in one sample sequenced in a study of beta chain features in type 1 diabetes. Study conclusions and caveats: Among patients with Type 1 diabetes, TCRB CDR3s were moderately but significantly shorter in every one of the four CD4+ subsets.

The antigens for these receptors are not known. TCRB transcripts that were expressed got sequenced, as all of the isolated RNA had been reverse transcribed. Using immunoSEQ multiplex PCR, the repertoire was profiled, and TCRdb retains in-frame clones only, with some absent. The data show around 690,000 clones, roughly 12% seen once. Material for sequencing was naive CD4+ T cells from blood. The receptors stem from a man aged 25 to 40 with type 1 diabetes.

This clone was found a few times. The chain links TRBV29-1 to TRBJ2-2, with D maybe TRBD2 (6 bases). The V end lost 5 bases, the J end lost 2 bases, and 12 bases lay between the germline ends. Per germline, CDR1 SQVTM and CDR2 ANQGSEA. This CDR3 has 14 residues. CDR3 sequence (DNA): TGCAGCGTTTCCCCGCGGGAAAACACCGGGGAGCTGTTTTTT. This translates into CSVSPRENTGELFF.

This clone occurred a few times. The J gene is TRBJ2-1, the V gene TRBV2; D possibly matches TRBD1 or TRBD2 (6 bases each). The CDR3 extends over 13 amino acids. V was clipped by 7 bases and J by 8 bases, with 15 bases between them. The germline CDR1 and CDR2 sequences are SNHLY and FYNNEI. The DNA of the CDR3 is TGTGCCAGCAACTACAGGGAGGATGATGAGCAGTTCTTC. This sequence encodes CASNYREDDEQFF.

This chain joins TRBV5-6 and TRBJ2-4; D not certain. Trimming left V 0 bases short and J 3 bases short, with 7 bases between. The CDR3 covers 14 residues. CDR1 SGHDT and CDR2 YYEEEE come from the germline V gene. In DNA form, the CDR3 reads TGTGCCAGCAGCTTGGGGGGTCTCAAAAACATTCAGTACTTC. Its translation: CASSLGGLKNIQYF.

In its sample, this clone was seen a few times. This CDR3 reads CASMLVVGWADEQYF. CDR3 in DNA: TGCGCCAGCATGCTAGTGGTCGGTTGGGCGGACGAGCAGTACTTC. This sequence joins TRBV23-1 and TRBJ2-7; no reliable D call. TRBV23-1 is an ORF, with its function uncertain. The CDR3 contains 15 residues. Trimming shortened V by 7 bases and J by 5 bases, and 21 bases separated the two germline ends.

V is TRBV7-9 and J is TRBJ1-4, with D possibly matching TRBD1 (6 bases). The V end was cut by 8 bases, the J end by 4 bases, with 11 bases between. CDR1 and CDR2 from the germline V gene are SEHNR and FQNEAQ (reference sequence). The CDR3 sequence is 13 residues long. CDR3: CASGGNLNEKLFF. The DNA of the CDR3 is TGTGCCAGCGGGGGCAACCTTAATGAAAAACTGTTTTTT.

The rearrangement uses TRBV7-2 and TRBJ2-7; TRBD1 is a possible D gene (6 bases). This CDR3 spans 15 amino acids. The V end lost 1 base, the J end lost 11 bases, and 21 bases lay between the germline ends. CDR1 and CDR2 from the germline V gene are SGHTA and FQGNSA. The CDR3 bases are TGTGCCAGCAGCTTAGACAGGGCTCCCAATCTAATCGAGTACTTC. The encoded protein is CASSLDRAPNLIEYF.

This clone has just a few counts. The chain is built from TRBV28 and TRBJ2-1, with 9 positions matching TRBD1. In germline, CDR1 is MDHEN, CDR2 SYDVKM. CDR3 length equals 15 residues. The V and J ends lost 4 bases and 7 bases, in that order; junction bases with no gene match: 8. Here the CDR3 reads CASSWATGGHNEQFF. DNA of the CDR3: TGTGCCAGCAGTTGGGCGACAGGGGGTCATAATGAGCAGTTCTTC.

The CDR3 reads CASREGTEAFF. In DNA form, the CDR3 reads TGTGCCAGCAGAGAGGGGACTGAAGCTTTCTTT. This chain uses TRBV5-4 with TRBJ1-1; possible D gene TRBD1, 5 bases. CDR1 is SGHNT and CDR2 is YYREEE in the germline V gene (reference sequence). V lost 5 bases, J lost 5 bases, and 7 bases lay in between. The CDR3 sequence is 11 residues long.

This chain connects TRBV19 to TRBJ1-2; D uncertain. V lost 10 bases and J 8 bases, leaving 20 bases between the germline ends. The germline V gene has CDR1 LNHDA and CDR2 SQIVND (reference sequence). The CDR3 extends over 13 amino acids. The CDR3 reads CATTHYHNEGYTF. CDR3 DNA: TGTGCCACCACACACTACCACAACGAAGGCTACACCTTC.

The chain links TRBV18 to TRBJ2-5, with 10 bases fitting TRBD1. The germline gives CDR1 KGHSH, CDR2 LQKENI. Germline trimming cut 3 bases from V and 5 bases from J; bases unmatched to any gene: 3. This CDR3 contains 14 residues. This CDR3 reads CASSPGQGSETQYF. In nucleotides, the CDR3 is TGTGCCAGCTCACCGGGACAGGGGTCGGAGACCCAGTACTTC.

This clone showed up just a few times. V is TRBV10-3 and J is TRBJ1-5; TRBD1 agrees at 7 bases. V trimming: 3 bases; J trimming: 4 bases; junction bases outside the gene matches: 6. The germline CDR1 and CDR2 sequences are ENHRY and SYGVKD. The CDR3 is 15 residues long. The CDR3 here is CAISDSDRPNQPQHF. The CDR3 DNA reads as TGTGCCATCAGTGACTCGGACAGGCCGAATCAGCCCCAGCATTTT.

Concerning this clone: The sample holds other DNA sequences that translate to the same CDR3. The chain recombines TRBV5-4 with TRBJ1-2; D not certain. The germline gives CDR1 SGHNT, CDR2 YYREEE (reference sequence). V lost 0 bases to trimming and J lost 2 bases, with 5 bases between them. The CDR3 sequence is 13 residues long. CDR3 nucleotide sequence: TGTGCCAGCAGCTTGGAAGGGAACTATGGCTACACCTTC. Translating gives CASSLEGNYGYTF. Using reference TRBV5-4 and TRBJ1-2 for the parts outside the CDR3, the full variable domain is ETGVTQSPTHLIKTRGQQVTLRCSSQSGHNTVSWYQQALGQGPQFIFQYYREEENGRGNFPPRFSGLQFPNYSSELNVNALELDDSALYLCASSLEGNYGYTFGSGTRLTVV.

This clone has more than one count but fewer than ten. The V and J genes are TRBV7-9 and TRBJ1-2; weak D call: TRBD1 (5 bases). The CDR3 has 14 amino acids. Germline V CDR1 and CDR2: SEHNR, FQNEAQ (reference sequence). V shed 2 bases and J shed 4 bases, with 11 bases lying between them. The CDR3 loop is CASSLRGAGYGYTF. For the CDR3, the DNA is TGTGCCAGCAGCTTAAGAGGGGCGGGCTATGGCTACACCTTC.

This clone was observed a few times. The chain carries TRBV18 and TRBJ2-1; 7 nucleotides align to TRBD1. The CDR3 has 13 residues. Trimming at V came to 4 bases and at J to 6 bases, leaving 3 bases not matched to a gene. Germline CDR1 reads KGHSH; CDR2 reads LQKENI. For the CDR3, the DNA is TGTGCCAGCTCACTGGGACAGATCAATGAGCAGTTCTTC. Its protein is CASSLGQINEQFF.

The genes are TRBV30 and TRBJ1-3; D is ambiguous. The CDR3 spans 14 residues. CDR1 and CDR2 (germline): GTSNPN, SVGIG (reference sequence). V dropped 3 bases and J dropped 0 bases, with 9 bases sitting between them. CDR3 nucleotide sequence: TGTGCCTGGAGCAGACAACCCTCTGGAAACACCATATATTTT. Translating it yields CAWSRQPSGNTIYF.

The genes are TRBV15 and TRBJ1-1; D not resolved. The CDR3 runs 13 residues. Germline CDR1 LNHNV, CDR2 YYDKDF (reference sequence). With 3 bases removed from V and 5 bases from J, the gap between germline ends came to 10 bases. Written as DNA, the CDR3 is TGTGCCACCAGCAGGGGCCCGGGGACTGAAGCTTTCTTT. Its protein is CATSRGPGTEAFF.

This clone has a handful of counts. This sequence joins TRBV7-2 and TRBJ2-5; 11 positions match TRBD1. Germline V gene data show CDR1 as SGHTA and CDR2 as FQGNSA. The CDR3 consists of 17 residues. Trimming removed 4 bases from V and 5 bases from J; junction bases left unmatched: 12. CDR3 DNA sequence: TGTGCCAGCAGCTCGCGCCACGGACAGGGGGCAGGGGAGACCCAGTACTTC. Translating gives CASSSRHGQGAGETQYF.

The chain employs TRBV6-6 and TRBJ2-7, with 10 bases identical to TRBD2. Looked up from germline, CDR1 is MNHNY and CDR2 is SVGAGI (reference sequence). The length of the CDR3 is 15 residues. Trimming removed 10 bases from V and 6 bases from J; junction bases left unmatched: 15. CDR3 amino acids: CATRFLGTSDPEQYF. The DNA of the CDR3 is TGTGCCACCCGTTTCTTAGGGACTAGCGATCCCGAGCAGTACTTC.

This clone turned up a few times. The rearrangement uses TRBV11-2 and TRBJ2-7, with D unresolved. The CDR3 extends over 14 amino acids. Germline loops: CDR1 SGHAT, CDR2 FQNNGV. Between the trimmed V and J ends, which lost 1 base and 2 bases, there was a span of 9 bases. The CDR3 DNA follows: TGTGCCAGCAGCTTAGTATTTGACGCCTACGAGCAGTACTTC. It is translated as CASSLVFDAYEQYF.

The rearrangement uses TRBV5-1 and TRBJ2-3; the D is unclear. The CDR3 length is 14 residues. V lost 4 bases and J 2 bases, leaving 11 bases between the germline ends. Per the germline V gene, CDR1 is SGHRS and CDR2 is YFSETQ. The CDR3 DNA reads TGCGCCAGCAGCCGGTCTTTAACCACAGATACGCAGTATTTT. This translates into CASSRSLTTDTQYF.

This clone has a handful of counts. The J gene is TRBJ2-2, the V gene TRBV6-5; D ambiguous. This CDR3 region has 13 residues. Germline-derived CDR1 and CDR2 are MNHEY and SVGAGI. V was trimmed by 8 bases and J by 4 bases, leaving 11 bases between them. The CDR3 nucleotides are TGTGCCAGCGCGGCTAACCCCACCGGGGAGCTGTTTTTT. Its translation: CASAANPTGELFF.

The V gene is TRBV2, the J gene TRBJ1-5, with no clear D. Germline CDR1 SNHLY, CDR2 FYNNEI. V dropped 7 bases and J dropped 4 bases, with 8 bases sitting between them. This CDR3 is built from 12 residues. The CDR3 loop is CASNDPNQPQHF. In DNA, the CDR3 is TGTGCCAGCAATGACCCAAATCAGCCCCAGCATTTT.

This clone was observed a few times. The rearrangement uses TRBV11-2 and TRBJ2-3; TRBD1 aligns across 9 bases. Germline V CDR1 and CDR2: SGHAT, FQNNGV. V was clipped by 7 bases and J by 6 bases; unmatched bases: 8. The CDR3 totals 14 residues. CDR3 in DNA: TGTGCCAGCACCCTACAGGGGGCTTCCGATACGCAGTATTTT. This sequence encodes CASTLQGASDTQYF.

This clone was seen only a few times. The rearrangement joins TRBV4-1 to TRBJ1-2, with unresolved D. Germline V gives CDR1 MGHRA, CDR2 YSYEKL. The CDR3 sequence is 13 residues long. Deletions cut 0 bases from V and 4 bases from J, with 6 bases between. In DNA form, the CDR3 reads TGCGCCAGCAGCCAAGAGGCAATCTATGGCTACACCTTC. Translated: CASSQEAIYGYTF.

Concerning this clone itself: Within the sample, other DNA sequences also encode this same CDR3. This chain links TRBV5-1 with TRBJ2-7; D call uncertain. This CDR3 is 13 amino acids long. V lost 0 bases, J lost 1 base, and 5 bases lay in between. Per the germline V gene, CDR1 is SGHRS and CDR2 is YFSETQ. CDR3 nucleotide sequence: TGCGCCAGCAGCTTGGACAGATCCTACGAGCAGTACTTC. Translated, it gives CASSLDRSYEQYF.

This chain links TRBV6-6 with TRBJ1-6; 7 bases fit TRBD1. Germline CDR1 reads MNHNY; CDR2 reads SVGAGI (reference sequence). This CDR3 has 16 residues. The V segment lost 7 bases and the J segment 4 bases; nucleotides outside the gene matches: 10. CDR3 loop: CASTGARDSYNSPLHF. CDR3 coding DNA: TGTGCCAGCACCGGAGCCCGGGACAGTTATAATTCACCCCTCCACTTT.

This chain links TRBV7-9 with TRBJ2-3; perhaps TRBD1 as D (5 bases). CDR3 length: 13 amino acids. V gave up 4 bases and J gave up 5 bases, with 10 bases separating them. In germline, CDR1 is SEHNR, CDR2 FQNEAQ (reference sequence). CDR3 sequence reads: CASSSQGEDTQYF. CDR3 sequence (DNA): TGTGCCAGCAGCTCTCAAGGGGAAGATACGCAGTATTTT.